These 2 T cell receptor beta chains came from one sample sequenced in a study of T cell repertoires in cytomegalovirus infection. One entry per CDR3 protein results from TCRdb running MiXCR on the reads. Counted here are 230,000 or so distinct CDR3 sequences, over 15% occurring once; the ten biggest clones make up approximately 44%. Sequencing was done on a sample of CD8+ T cells from PBMCs. The receptors originated from a human donor in good health (CMV status not recorded). Some clones in this sample may be carry-over from other donors' samples.

The chain carries TRBV28 and TRBJ2-4; D possibly corresponds to TRBD1 (7 bases). Trimming pared 1 base from V and 0 bases from J, leaving 31 bases between. This CDR3 is built from 23 residues. Germline V lookup: CDR1 MDHEN, CDR2 SYDVKM. CDR3 residues: CASSLSPRYDRVEGEQAKNIQYF. The CDR3 region has the DNA TGTGCCAGCAGTTTATCCCCAAGATACGACAGGGTGGAGGGGGAACAAGCCAAAAACATTCAGTACTTC.

Details on this clonotype: Since a much larger clone is just one base distant, this may be a read error. The genes are TRBV6-5 and TRBJ1-3; D possibly corresponds to TRBD1 (5 bases). CDR1 is MNHEY and CDR2 is SVGAGI in the germline V gene. The CDR3 has 15 residues. The CDR3 DNA is TGTGCCAGCAGCCCGGGGGTGAGCTCTGGAAACACCATACATTTT. Amino acid sequence: CASSPGVSSGNTIHF.